The sample holds many counts of the clone carrying this TCR beta chain. The observed sequence ends 3 residues before the CDR3 terminus, with the missing tail filled in from the germline J gene. This sample is part of a study of T cell clonality in common variable immunodeficiency. Profiled with immunoSEQ multiplex PCR; TCRdb holds only in-frame clones, not every one. This sample carries around 30,000 clones, none of them present only once. There are 15 residues in the CDR3. Trimming cost V 3 bases and J 9 bases; bases outside gene matches: 8. The germline V gene has CDR1 DFQATT and CDR2 SNEGSKA (reference sequence).

The rearrangement joins TRBV20-1 to TRBJ1-6, with 10 bases lining up with TRBD1. This TCR was sampled from a person aged 18 to 70 in good health. Sequenced material: peripheral blood mononuclear cells. The CDR3 DNA, read in part, is TGCAGTGCTAGGGGGACAGGGGTTTCGGGTTCACCC. It codes for CSARGTGVSGSP. The whole CDR3 is CSARGTGVSGSPLHF.